The clone carrying this T cell receptor beta chain was recorded a few times. Its antigen is undetermined. These data come from a study of spatial heterogeneity in lung cancer. Overall study findings and caveats: Circulating ubiquitous expanded tumor TCRs were observed more frequently at resection than at follow-up.

V gave up 5 bases and J gave up 2 bases; unmatched junction bases: 5. The CDR3 contains 14 residues. The V gene's germline CDR1 is MDHEN and CDR2 SYDVKM. Time point indicated: sample taken at primary tumor resection. Without sorting, whole RNA was sequenced from tumor, nontumor lung or frozen PBMC. Via MiXCR, TCRdb re-called the 5' RACE reads, giving one row per CDR3 protein. This table has roughly 15,000 distinct CDR3 sequences, roughly 7.7% appearing once. The sequence was obtained from a female donor with early-stage non-small cell lung cancer. This specimen was PBMCs, taken at surgery. This chain links TRBV28 with TRBJ1-2; TRBD1 agrees at 7 bases. CDR3 sequence: CASSHSTGNYGYTF. In DNA, the CDR3 is TGTGCCAGCAGTCATTCGACAGGGAACTATGGCTACACCTTC.